This TCR beta chain derives from a study of T-cell memory formation after mild COVID-19. With respect to this clonotype: Its cognate antigen is unknown.

General observations from the study: Among clones peaking at day 37 in the second wave, SARS-CoV-2 specificity remained unconfirmed. A second wave expanding day 15 to 37 was CD4+-biased; contracting clones were balanced.

TCRdb called the 5' RACE reads again in MiXCR, with one record for every CDR3 protein. Here the sample spans a few hundred thousand distinct CDR3 sequences, roughly a quarter being singletons. Per the germline V gene, CDR1 is LGHNA and CDR2 is YNFKEQ. V was trimmed by 4 bases and J by 12 bases, leaving 10 bases between them. This CDR3 comprises 11 residues. Sequences were obtained from PBMCs or a T cell subset sorted from them (not recorded which). This chain joins TRBV4-2 and TRBJ2-1; D remains unclear. The TCR was taken from an adult woman who had mild COVID-19 (a few samples of this study predate the infection). Cell type and time point are not known. As DNA, the CDR3 is TGTGCCAGCAGCCTTAGCTTTGGGCAGTTCTTC. This codes for CASSLSFGQFF.